A single sample gave rise to the 27 T cell receptor beta chains below, sequenced in a study of PD-L1 blockade in urothelial cancer (dated 2017 in TCRdb). The time point label, as the study defines it: peripheral blood 6 weeks after treatment start. Library prep was done by the immunoSEQ multiplex PCR assay. TCRdb took over this immuneACCESS table, retaining in-frame rearrangements with V and J assigned. Such tables are incomplete; in checked studies, under half of the missing clones stem from an unresolved V gene, and the remainder is unexplained. This sample is represented by 20,000 to 25,000 clones; roughly 84% of them were singletons. Roughly 1.6% of the sample is taken by the ten largest. The sequencing used PBMCs, collected around atezolizumab (anti-PD-L1) treatment. These receptors were taken from a man between 70 and 80 years old with urothelial cancer.

This clone appeared a few times. CDR3 bases: TGTGCCAGCTCCACACAGGGGAGCAATCAGCCCCAGCATTTT. Translating it yields CASSTQGSNQPQHF. This chain links TRBV28 with TRBJ1-5, with 7 bases lining up with TRBD1. This CDR3 comprises 14 residues. Germline V lookup: CDR1 MDHEN, CDR2 SYDVKM. Germline trimming cut 8 bases from V and 1 base from J; bases unmatched to any gene: 5. Complete variable domain (other parts from reference TRBV28 and TRBJ1-5): DVKVTQSSRYLVKRTGEKVFLECVQDMDHENMFWYRQDPGLGLRLIYFSYDVKMKEKGDIPEGYSVSREKKERFSLILESASTNQTSMYLCASSTQGSNQPQHFGDGTRLSIL.

The chain links TRBV19 to TRBJ2-1, with TRBD2 matching over 9 bases. Looked up from germline, CDR1 is LNHDA and CDR2 is SQIVND (reference sequence). This CDR3 contains 17 residues. The J segment lost 7 bases and the V segment lost 2 bases, leaving 12 bases of the junction unmatched. For the CDR3, the DNA is TGTGCCAGTAGTATAACGGCTAGCGGGGCAGGCATGAATGAGCAGTTCTTC. Translation gives CASSITASGAGMNEQFF.

V usage is TRBV6-1 and J usage is TRBJ1-2; D is possibly TRBD1 (6 bases). The CDR3 consists of 12 residues. The germline V gene encodes CDR1 MNHNS and CDR2 SASEGT. Trimming removed 1 base from V and 11 bases from J, with 11 bases in between. The CDR3 DNA reads TGTGCCAGCAGTGAAGTGGGGGCCCTTTACACCTTC. Translating gives CASSEVGALYTF.

The V call is TRBV19, the J call TRBJ1-1; TRBD1 matches at 9 bases. The CDR3 extends over 15 amino acids. Germline CDR1 and CDR2: LNHDA and SQIVND (reference sequence). V gave up 1 base and J gave up 11 bases; unmatched junction bases: 11. CDR3 in DNA: TGTGCCAGTAGTATAGCGGGACAGGGCACAACTCCCGCTTTCTTT. Its translation is CASSIAGQGTTPAFF. The full variable domain, in which reference TRBV19 and TRBJ1-1 provide the parts outside the CDR3, is DGGITQSPKYLFRKEGQNVTLSCEQNLNHDAMYWYRQDPGQGLRLIYYSQIVNDFQKGDIAEGYSVSREKKESFPLTVTSAQKNPTAFYLCASSIAGQGTTPAFFGQGTRLTVV.

The gene calls are TRBV27 and TRBJ2-7, with a tentative D call TRBD1 (6 bases). With 6 bases removed from V and 6 bases from J, the gap between germline ends came to 15 bases. Germline V lookup: CDR1 MNHEY, CDR2 SMNVEV (reference sequence). The CDR3 spans 13 residues. CDR3 residues: CASSQTGLGEQYF. The CDR3 region has the DNA TGTGCCAGCAGCCAGACAGGTCTCGGCGAGCAGTACTTC.

The V gene is TRBV4-2, the J gene TRBJ1-1; D is undetermined. V was pared by 2 bases and J by 0 bases, with 19 bases between. Germline V CDR1 and CDR2: LGHNA, YNFKEQ. This CDR3 comprises 18 residues. CDR3 sequence: CASSQTAARRGLNTEAFF. As DNA, the CDR3 is TGTGCCAGCAGCCAAACCGCGGCGCGAAGAGGGTTGAACACTGAAGCTTTCTTT.

This chain links TRBV2 with TRBJ2-3; 11 positions agree with TRBD2. The V and J ends lost 9 bases and 0 bases, in that order; junction bases with no gene match: 8. The germline V gene encodes CDR1 SNHLY and CDR2 FYNNEI. The CDR3 is made up of 16 amino acids. CDR3 residues: CASNSGRGDSTDTQYF. The CDR3 region has the DNA TGTGCCAGTAATAGCGGGAGGGGGGATAGCACAGATACGCAGTATTTT.

The count of this clone is one. The chain joins TRBV28 to TRBJ1-2; TRBD1 might be the D (6 bases). Looked up from germline, CDR1 is MDHEN and CDR2 is SYDVKM. V lost 4 bases, J lost 4 bases, and 13 bases lay in between. The CDR3 extends over 14 amino acids. The CDR3 is CASSSRRQVYGYTF. The CDR3 DNA follows: TGTGCCAGCAGTTCCCGGCGACAGGTCTATGGCTACACCTTC.

This clone was seen once. This chain links TRBV11-3 with TRBJ2-3, with TRBD2 matching over 15 bases. The CDR3 has 17 residues. The germline V gene has CDR1 SGHNT and CDR2 YENEEA. Trimming took 5 bases from V and 4 from J; bases not matched to a gene: 7. DNA for the CDR3: TGTGCCAGCAGCCTGGGACTAGCGGGAGGTAGCGCAGATACGCAGTATTTT. Protein sequence: CASSLGLAGGSADTQYF.

V usage is TRBV6-1 and J usage is TRBJ1-2; no reliable D call. Germline loops: CDR1 MNHNS, CDR2 SASEGT. The CDR3 has 15 residues. V was pared by 0 bases and J by 3 bases, with 11 bases between. The CDR3: CASSEAGGRDYGYTF. For the CDR3, the DNA is TGTGCCAGCAGTGAAGCTGGAGGGAGGGACTATGGCTACACCTTC.

The CDR3 nucleotides are TGTGCCAGTAGTATTCGGGATAGCAATCAGCCCCAGCATTTT. Its protein product is CASSIRDSNQPQHF. The V call is TRBV19, the J call TRBJ1-5; no clear D gene. Trimming took 3 bases from V and 0 from J, leaving 6 bases between them. Germline V gene data show CDR1 as LNHDA and CDR2 as SQIVND (reference sequence). The CDR3 length is 14 residues.

V usage is TRBV11-2 and J usage is TRBJ2-7; 12 nucleotides agree with TRBD2. The CDR3 has 14 amino acids. V lost 3 bases to trimming and J lost 5 bases; unmatched junction nucleotides: 2. Germline V gives CDR1 SGHAT, CDR2 FQNNGV. The CDR3 DNA sequence: TGTGCCAGCAGCTTGACTAGCGGGAGCGACGAGCAGTACTTC. Translation gives CASSLTSGSDEQYF.

V gene TRBV28 combines with J gene TRBJ2-6, with 10 bases identical to TRBD2. The germline V gene encodes CDR1 MDHEN and CDR2 SYDVKM. The V gene end was trimmed by 5 bases and the J gene end by 3 bases; junction bases not matched to a gene: 7. The CDR3 has 17 residues. This chain's CDR3 is CASSPLAGDFGANVLTF. CDR3 DNA: TGTGCCAGCAGTCCTCTAGCGGGAGACTTTGGGGCCAACGTCCTGACTTTC.

V gene TRBV7-9 combines with J gene TRBJ2-7; 8 bases are a match to TRBD1. Germline CDR1 and CDR2: SEHNR and FQNEAQ (reference sequence). The CDR3 runs to 16 residues. The V segment lost 5 bases and the J segment 6 bases; nucleotides outside the gene matches: 15. The CDR3 loop reads CASSPQVGQGGSEQYF. The CDR3 coding sequence is TGTGCCAGCAGCCCGCAGGTCGGACAGGGCGGATCCGAGCAGTACTTC.

The rearrangement joins TRBV11-2 to TRBJ2-2; tentative D call: TRBD2 (7 bases). This CDR3 comprises 16 residues. Trimming removed 1 base at V and 7 bases at J, with 16 bases between. The germline CDR1 and CDR2 sequences are SGHAT and FQNNGV. CDR3 loop: CASSLGRAGAGGELFF. The CDR3, as DNA: TGTGCCAGCAGCTTAGGCAGGGCGGGGGCAGGCGGGGAGCTGTTTTTT.

The chain employs TRBV6-5 and TRBJ1-1; D is unclear. The CDR3 consists of 14 residues. The germline V gene encodes CDR1 MNHEY and CDR2 SVGAGI. V was pared by 6 bases and J by 1 base, with 12 bases between. The CDR3 region has the DNA TGTGCCAGCAGCTGGGCGCTCGGGAACACTGAAGCTTTCTTT. Translated: CASSWALGNTEAFF.

The chain uses TRBV4-3 and TRBJ1-2; no clear D gene. The V gene lost 0 bases and the J gene lost 4 bases, with 15 bases spanning the gap. The V gene's germline CDR1 is LGHNA and CDR2 YSLEER. The CDR3 runs 16 residues. The CDR3 spells CASSQEAAATPYGYTF. DNA for the CDR3: TGCGCCAGCAGCCAAGAAGCGGCGGCCACCCCCTATGGCTACACCTTC.

V is TRBV11-1 and J is TRBJ2-2; 8 nucleotides agree with TRBD1. Germline V gives CDR1 SGHAT, CDR2 FQDESV (reference sequence). The V and J ends lost 4 bases and 6 bases, in that order; junction bases with no gene match: 4. The CDR3 contains 14 residues. CDR3 in DNA: TGTGCCAGCAGCTCGGACAGGGACTCCGGGGAGCTGTTTTTT. Translating gives CASSSDRDSGELFF. The entire variable domain, with the rest obtained from reference TRBV11-1 and TRBJ2-2, is as follows: EAEVAQSPRYKITEKSQAVAFWCDPISGHATLYWYRQILGQGPELLVQFQDESVVDDSQLPKDRFSAERLKGVDSTLKIQPAELGDSAMYLCASSSDRDSGELFFGEGSRLTVL.

The chain has TRBV5-5 and TRBJ2-5; the D gene is possibly TRBD2 (6 bases). Trimming cost V 4 bases and J 2 bases, with 15 bases left between them. The germline CDR1 and CDR2 sequences are SGHKS and YYEKEE (reference sequence). The CDR3 extends over 15 amino acids. The CDR3 sequence: CASSGRPGEQETQYF. The DNA for the CDR3 is TGTGCCAGCAGCGGGCGGCCGGGGGAACAAGAGACCCAGTACTTC.

The rearrangement links TRBV11-1 to TRBJ2-1, with 16 positions matching TRBD2. The CDR3 has 17 residues. Germline trimming cut 4 bases from V and 7 bases from J; bases unmatched to any gene: 7. Germline V gene sequence: CDR1 SGHAT, CDR2 FQDESV (reference sequence). Written as DNA, the CDR3 is TGTGCCAGCAGCTCCGGGACTAGCGGGAGGGCCCGAAATGAGCAGTTCTTC. It codes for CASSSGTSGRARNEQFF.

V gene TRBV9 combines with J gene TRBJ2-2, with D tentatively TRBD2 (6 bases). In germline, CDR1 is SGDLS, CDR2 YYNGEE. The ends were cut back, 2 bases at V and 0 bases at J, with 8 bases in the middle. CDR3 length: 15 residues. The CDR3 DNA reads as TGTGCCAGCAGCGTGCGACTAGCGAACACCGGGGAGCTGTTTTTT. The encoded protein is CASSVRLANTGELFF.

The genes are TRBV6-6 and TRBJ2-1; 7 bases line up with TRBD2. V lost 0 bases, J lost 2 bases, and 1 base stayed unmatched. Germline-derived CDR1 and CDR2 are MNHNY and SVGAGI (reference sequence). The CDR3 covers 15 residues. Here the CDR3 DNA reads TGTGCCAGCAGTTACTCGCGGGAGCCCTACAATGAGCAGTTCTTC. Protein: CASSYSREPYNEQFF.

V is TRBV7-3 and J is TRBJ2-2, with 11 bases identical to TRBD2. The CDR3 length is 16 residues. Per the germline V gene, CDR1 is SGHTA and CDR2 is FQGTGA. The V and J ends lost 5 bases and 3 bases, in that order; junction bases with no gene match: 5. The DNA of the CDR3 is TGTGCCAGCAGCCGGATAGCGGGAGGGGACACCGGGGAGCTGTTTTTT. It is translated as CASSRIAGGDTGELFF.

The chain combines TRBV28 with TRBJ2-5; TRBD2 might be the D (7 bases). Germline-derived CDR1 and CDR2 are MDHEN and SYDVKM. The CDR3 is made up of 14 amino acids. V was shortened by 10 bases and J by 1 base, with 16 bases between the two germline ends. The CDR3 nucleotides read TGTGCCACGAGGGCTGCGGGGGCCCAAGAGACCCAGTACTTC. Its translation is CATRAAGAQETQYF.

The rearrangement uses TRBV9 and TRBJ2-1; D is perhaps TRBD2 (5 bases). Trimming took off 0 bases at V and 0 bases at J, with 10 bases between the two ends. Looked up from germline, CDR1 is SGDLS and CDR2 is YYNGEE. This CDR3 region has 16 residues. The CDR3 protein is CASSVVDEGSYNEQFF. The CDR3, as DNA: TGTGCCAGCAGCGTAGTCGACGAGGGCTCCTACAATGAGCAGTTCTTC.

The J gene is TRBJ1-1, the V gene TRBV19, with D possibly matching TRBD1 (5 bases). The CDR3 loop spans 13 amino acids. V lost 3 bases to trimming and J lost 1 base, with 6 bases between them. CDR1 is LNHDA and CDR2 is SQIVND in the germline V gene (reference sequence). As DNA, the CDR3 is TGTGCCAGTAGTATCCAGGGGAACACTGAAGCTTTCTTT. It yields the protein CASSIQGNTEAFF.

This chain connects TRBV9 to TRBJ1-1; 10 positions match TRBD1. V lost 2 bases and J lost 4; bases outside the gene matches: 2. Germline CDR1 reads SGDLS; CDR2 reads YYNGEE. The CDR3 sequence is 14 residues long. The CDR3 reads CASSVGQGTTEAFF. CDR3 sequence (DNA): TGTGCCAGCAGCGTGGGACAGGGGACCACTGAAGCTTTCTTT. The full variable domain, its missing parts supplied by reference TRBV9 and TRBJ1-1, is DSGVTQTPKHLITATGQRVTLRCSPRSGDLSVYWYQQSLDQGLQFLIQYYNGEERAKGNILERFSAQQFPDLHSELNLSSLELGDSALYFCASSVGQGTTEAFFGQGTRLTVV.